The clone carrying this TCR beta chain was counted ten times or more. Its matching antigen is unknown. The record originates from a study of CD8 T cells in ankylosing spondylitis. Study-wide findings and caveats: Clones linked to disease were reported to show significant enrichment in matched ankylosing spondylitis synovial fluid. Apparently characteristic of ankylosing spondylitis blood was a TCR beta motif (eight highly homologous variants).

Germline lookup yields CDR1 SEHNR and CDR2 FQNEAQ (reference sequence). V was shortened by 3 bases and J by 3 bases, with 5 bases between the two germline ends. CDR3 length equals 12 residues. TCRdb reanalysed the 5' RACE reads using MiXCR and keeps one entry per CDR3 protein. The data hold 650,000 to 800,000 distinct CDR3 sequences, with 15% to 20% observed a single time. The sequencing input was blood, either unsorted or a sorted T cell fraction (not recorded which). The TCR originated in a male donor with ankylosing spondylitis. This chain links TRBV7-9 with TRBJ1-1, with D hard to call. CDR3 DNA sequence: TGTGCCAGCAGCTTTAGCGACACTGAAGCTTTCTTT. Amino acids: CASSFSDTEAFF.